The present entry profiles one T cell receptor (beta chain) with its context. As yet, its antigen is unknown. V was pared by 8 bases and J by 7 bases, with 15 bases between. The germline CDR1 and CDR2 sequences are MDHEN and SYDVKM. This CDR3 has 13 residues. Sequencing used immunoSEQ multiplex PCR; TCRdb keeps in-frame clones, though not all of them. The sample shows 95,000 to 150,000 clones, around 89% of them seen only once. The data stem from a study of T cell responses to AZD1222 COVID-19 vaccine. Study-level points and caveats: Spike regions recognized by vaccine-associated CD4 TCRs spanned the protein, led by 160-218 and 743-854. Females outnumbered males among donors, who were mostly white British; clonal diversity was possibly underestimated.

Specimen: peripheral blood, collected on day 0 of AZD1222 vaccination. This rearrangement joins TRBV28 to TRBJ2-1; D call uncertain. This sequence originates from an adult in good health. This CDR3 reads CASSPKWANEQFF. The CDR3 nucleotides are TGTGCCAGCTCCCCCAAGTGGGCAAATGAGCAGTTCTTC.